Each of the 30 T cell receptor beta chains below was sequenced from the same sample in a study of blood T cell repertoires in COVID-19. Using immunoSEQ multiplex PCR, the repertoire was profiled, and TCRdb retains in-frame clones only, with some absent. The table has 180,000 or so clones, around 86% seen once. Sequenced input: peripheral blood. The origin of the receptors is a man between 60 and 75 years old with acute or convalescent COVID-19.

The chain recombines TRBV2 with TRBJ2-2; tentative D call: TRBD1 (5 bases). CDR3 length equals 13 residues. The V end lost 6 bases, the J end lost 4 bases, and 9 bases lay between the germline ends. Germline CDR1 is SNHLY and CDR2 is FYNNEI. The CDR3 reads CASSPTATGELFF. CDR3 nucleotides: TGTGCCAGCAGCCCGACAGCCACCGGGGAGCTGTTTTTT.

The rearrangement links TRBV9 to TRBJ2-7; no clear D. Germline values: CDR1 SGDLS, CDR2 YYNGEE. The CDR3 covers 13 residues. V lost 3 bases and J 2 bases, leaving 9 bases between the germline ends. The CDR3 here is CASSEHATYEQYF. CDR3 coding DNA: TGTGCCAGCAGCGAACACGCCACCTACGAGCAGTACTTC.

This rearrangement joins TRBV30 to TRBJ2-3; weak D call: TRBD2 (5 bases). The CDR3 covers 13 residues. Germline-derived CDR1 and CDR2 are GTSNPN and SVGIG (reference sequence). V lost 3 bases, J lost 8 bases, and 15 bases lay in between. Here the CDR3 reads CAWSVGSEGTQYF. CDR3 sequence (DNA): TGTGCCTGGAGCGTAGGGTCCGAGGGTACGCAGTATTTT.

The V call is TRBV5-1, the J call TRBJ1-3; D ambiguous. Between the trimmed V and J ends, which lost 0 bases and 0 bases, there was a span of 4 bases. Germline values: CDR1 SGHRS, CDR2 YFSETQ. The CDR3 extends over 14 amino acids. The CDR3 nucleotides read TGCGCCAGCAGCTTGGACTACTCTGGAAACACCATATATTTT. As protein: CASSLDYSGNTIYF.

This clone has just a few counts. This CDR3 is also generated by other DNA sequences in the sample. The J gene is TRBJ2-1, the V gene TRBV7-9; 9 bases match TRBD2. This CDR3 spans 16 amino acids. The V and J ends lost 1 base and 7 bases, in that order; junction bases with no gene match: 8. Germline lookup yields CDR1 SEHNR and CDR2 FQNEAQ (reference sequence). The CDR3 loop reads CASSLVIAGGWNEQFF. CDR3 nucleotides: TGTGCCAGCAGCTTAGTAATCGCGGGAGGGTGGAATGAGCAGTTCTTC.

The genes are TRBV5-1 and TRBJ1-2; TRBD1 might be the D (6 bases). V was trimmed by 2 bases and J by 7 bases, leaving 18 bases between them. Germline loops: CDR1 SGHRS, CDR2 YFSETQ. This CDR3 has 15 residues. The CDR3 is CASSFGGSAGAGYTF. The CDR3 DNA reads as TGCGCCAGCAGCTTTGGTGGGTCGGCAGGGGCTGGCTACACCTTC.

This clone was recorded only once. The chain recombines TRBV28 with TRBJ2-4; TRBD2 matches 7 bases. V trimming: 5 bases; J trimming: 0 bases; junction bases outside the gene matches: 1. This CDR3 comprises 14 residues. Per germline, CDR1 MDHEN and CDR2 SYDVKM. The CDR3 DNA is TGTGCCAGCAGTAGCGGGACAGCCAAAAACATTCAGTACTTC. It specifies CASSSGTAKNIQYF. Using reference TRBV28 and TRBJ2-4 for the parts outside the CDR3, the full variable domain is DVKVTQSSRYLVKRTGEKVFLECVQDMDHENMFWYRQDPGLGLRLIYFSYDVKMKEKGDIPEGYSVSREKKERFSLILESASTNQTSMYLCASSSGTAKNIQYFGAGTRLSVL.

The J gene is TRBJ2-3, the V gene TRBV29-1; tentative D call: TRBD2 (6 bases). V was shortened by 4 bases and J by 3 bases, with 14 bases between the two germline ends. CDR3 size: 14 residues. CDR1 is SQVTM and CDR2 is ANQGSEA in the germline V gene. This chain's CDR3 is CSVGAAGNTDTQYF. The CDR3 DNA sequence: TGCAGCGTTGGCGCTGCGGGAAATACAGATACGCAGTATTTT.

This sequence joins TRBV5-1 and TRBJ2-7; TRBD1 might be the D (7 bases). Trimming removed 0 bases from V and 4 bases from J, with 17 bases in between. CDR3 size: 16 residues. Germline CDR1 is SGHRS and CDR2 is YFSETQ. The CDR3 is CASSLVGQGGGYEQYF. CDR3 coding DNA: TGCGCCAGCAGCTTGGTCGGCCAGGGGGGAGGATACGAGCAGTACTTC. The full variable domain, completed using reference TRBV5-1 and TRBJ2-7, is KAGVTQTPRYLIKTRGQQVTLSCSPISGHRSVSWYQQTPGQGLQFLFEYFSETQRNKGNFPGRFSGRQFSNSRSEMNVSTLELGDSALYLCASSLVGQGGGYEQYFGPGTRLTVT.

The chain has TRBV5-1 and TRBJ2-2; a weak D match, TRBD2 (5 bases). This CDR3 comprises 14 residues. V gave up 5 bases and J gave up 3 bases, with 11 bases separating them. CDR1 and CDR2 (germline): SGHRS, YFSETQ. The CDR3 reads CASRSGVDTGELFF. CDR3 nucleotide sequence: TGCGCCAGCAGGTCCGGGGTGGACACCGGGGAGCTGTTTTTT.

The CDR3 nucleotides are TGTGCCATCAGTGAGTCCGCAGGGGTGAATCAGCCCCAGCATTTT. Translating it yields CAISESAGVNQPQHF. The V call is TRBV10-3, the J call TRBJ1-5; possible D gene TRBD1, 6 bases. The CDR3 runs to 15 residues. V was pared by 0 bases and J by 4 bases, with 10 bases between. Germline CDR1 is ENHRY and CDR2 is SYGVKD.

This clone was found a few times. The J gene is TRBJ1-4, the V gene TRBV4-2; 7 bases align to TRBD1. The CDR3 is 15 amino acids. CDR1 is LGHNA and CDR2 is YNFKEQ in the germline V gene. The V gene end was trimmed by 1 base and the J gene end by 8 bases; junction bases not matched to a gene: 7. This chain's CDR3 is CASSQGGQGEEKLFF. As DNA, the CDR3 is TGTGCCAGCAGCCAAGGGGGGCAGGGGGAGGAAAAACTGTTTTTT.

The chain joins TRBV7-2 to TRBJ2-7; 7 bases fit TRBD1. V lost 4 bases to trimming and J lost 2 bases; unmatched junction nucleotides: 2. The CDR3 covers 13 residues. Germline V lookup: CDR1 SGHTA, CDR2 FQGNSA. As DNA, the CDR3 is TGTGCCAGCAGCTACAGGGGTCCCTACGAGCAGTACTTC. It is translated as CASSYRGPYEQYF.

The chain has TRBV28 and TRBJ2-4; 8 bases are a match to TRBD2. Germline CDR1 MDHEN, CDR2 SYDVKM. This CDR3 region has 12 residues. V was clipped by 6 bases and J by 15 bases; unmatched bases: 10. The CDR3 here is CASSSLAGKGYF. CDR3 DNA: TGTGCCAGCAGCTCCCTAGCGGGTAAGGGGTACTTC.

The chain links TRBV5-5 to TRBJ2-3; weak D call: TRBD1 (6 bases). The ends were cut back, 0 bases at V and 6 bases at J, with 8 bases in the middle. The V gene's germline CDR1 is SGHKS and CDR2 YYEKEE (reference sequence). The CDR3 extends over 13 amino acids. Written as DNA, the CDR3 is TGTGCCAGCAGCTTGGAGGGGGATGATACGCAGTATTTT. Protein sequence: CASSLEGDDTQYF. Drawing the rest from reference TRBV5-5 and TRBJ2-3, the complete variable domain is DAGVTQSPTHLIKTRGQQVTLRCSPISGHKSVSWYQQVLGQGPQFIFQYYEKEERGRGNFPDRFSARQFPNYSSELNVNALLLGDSALYLCASSLEGDDTQYFGPGTRLTVL.

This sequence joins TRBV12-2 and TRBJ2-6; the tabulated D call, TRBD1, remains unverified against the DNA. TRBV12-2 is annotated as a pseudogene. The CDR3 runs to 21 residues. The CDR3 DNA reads TGTGCAAGTCGCTTAGCTACTCTTGGACAGGGGAGGCACTCTGGGGCCAACGTCCTGACTTTC. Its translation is CASRLATLGQGRHSGANVLTF.

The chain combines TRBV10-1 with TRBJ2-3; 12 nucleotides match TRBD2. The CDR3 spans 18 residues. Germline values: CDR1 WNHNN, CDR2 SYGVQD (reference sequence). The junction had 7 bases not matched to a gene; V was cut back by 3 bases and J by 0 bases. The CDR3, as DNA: TGCGCCAGCAGTGACTGGGCCGGGACTAGCGGGAGCACAGATACGCAGTATTTT. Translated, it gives CASSDWAGTSGSTDTQYF.

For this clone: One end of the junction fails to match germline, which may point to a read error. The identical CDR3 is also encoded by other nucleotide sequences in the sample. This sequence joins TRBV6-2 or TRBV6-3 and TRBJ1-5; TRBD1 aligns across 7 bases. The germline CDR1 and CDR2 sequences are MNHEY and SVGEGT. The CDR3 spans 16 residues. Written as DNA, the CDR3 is TGTGCTAGCAGTTACCCGGTCGACAGGGTCAATCAGCCCCAGCATTTT. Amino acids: CASSYPVDRVNQPQHF.

CDR3 DNA sequence: TGTGCCAGCAGTGACCCAGCCCAGGATGGCTACACCTTC. Encoded protein: CASSDPAQDGYTF. The chain links TRBV25-1 to TRBJ1-2, with D unclear. This CDR3 has 13 residues. In germline, CDR1 is MGHDK, CDR2 SYGVNS. V shed 3 bases and J shed 6 bases, with 11 bases lying between them.

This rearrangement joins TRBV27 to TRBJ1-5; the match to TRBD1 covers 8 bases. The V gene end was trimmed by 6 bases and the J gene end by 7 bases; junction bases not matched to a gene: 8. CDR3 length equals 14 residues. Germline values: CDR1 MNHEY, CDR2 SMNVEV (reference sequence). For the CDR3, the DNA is TGTGCCAGCAGCCACCGACAGGGGCGACAGCCCCAGCATTTT. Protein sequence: CASSHRQGRQPQHF.

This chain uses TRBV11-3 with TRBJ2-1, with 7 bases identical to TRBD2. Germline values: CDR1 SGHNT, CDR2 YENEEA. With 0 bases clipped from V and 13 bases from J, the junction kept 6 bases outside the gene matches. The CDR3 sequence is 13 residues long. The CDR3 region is CASSLEWEGTQFF. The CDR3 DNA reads TGTGCCAGCAGCTTAGAGTGGGAGGGGACTCAGTTCTTC.

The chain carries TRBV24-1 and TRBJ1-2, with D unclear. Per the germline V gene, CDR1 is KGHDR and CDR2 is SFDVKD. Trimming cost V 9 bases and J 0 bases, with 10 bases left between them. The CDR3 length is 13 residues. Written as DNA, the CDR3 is TGTGCCACCTCGGACGGGACTAACTATGGCTACACCTTC. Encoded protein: CATSDGTNYGYTF.

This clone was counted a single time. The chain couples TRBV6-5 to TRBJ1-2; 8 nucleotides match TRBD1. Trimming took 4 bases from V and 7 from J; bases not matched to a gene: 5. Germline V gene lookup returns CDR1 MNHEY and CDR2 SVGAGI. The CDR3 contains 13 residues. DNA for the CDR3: TGTGCCAGCAGTTCGGGACAGGCTCGTGGCTACACCTTC. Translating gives CASSSGQARGYTF.

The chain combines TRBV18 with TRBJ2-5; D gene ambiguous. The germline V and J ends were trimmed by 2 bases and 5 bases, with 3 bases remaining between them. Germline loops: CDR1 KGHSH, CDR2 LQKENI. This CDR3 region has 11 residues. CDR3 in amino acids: CASSPEETQYF. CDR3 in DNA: TGTGCCAGCTCACCAGAGGAGACCCAGTACTTC.

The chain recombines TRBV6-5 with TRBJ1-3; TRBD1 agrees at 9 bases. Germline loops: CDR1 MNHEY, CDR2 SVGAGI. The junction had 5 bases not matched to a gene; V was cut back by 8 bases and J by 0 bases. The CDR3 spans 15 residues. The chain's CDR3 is CASSKTGGSGNTIYF. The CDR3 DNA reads TGTGCCAGCTCCAAGACAGGGGGCTCTGGAAACACCATATATTTT.

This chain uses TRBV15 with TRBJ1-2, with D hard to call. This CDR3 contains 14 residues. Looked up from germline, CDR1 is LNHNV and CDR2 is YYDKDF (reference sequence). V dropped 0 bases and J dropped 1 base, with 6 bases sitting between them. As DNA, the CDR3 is TGTGCCACCAGCAGAGATTACAGTAACTATGGCTACACCTTC. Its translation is CATSRDYSNYGYTF.

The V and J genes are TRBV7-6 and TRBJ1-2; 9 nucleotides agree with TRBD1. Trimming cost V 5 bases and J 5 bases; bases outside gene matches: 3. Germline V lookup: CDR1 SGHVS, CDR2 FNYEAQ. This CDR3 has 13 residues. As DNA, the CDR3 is TGTGCCAGCAGCCCCGGGACAGGGTATGGCTACACCTTC. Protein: CASSPGTGYGYTF.

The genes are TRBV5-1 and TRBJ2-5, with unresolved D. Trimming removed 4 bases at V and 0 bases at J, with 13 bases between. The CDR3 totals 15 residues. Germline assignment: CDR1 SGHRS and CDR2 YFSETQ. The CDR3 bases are TGCGCCAGCAGCAGTCTCTCCGGAGACCAAGAGACCCAGTACTTC. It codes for CASSSLSGDQETQYF. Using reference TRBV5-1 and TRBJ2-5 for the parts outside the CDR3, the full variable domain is KAGVTQTPRYLIKTRGQQVTLSCSPISGHRSVSWYQQTPGQGLQFLFEYFSETQRNKGNFPGRFSGRQFSNSRSEMNVSTLELGDSALYLCASSSLSGDQETQYFGPGTRLLVL.

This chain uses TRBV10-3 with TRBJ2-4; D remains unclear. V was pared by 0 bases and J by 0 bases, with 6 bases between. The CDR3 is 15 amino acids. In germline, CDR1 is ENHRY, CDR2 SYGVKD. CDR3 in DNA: TGTGCCATCAGTGAGTCGGAGCTAGCCAAAAACATTCAGTACTTC. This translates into CAISESELAKNIQYF.

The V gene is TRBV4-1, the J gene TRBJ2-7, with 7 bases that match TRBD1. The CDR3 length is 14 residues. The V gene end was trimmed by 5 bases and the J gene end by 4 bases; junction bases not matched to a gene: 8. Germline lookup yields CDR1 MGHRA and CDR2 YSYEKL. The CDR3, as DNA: TGCGCCAGCAGCATGAGACAGGGACAATACGAGCAGTACTTC. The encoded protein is CASSMRQGQYEQYF.